These 15 T cell receptor beta chains originate from one sample sequenced in a study of T cell clones after liver transplantation. Generated by immunoSEQ multiplex PCR, the TCRdb table keeps only in-frame clones and is missing some. The data show fewer than 85,000 clones, around 80% seen once. The sample was CD4+ T cells from blood, taken 12 months after liver transplant. The receptors were sampled from a human patient who received a liver transplant. Among the T cells, some may be from the graft donor.

This clone was counted between two and nine times. The CDR3 DNA sequence: TGCGCCAGCAGCCAAGAACACAGGGGGAATCAGCCCCAGCATTTT. Translation gives CASSQEHRGNQPQHF. The V gene is TRBV4-3, the J gene TRBJ1-5; 8 bases agree with TRBD1. V lost 0 bases, J lost 4 bases, and 2 bases stayed unmatched. The CDR3 is 15 amino acids. Germline CDR1 reads LGHNA; CDR2 reads YSLEER.

The J gene is TRBJ2-7, the V gene TRBV15, with unresolved D. CDR1 LNHNV and CDR2 YYDKDF come from the germline V gene (reference sequence). The CDR3 extends over 13 amino acids. Trimming removed 0 bases at V and 2 bases at J, with 5 bases between. CDR3 in DNA: TGTGCCACCAGCAGAGATCCCGCCTACGAGCAGTACTTC. This sequence encodes CATSRDPAYEQYF.

V usage is TRBV6-5 and J usage is TRBJ2-7, with 9 bases that match TRBD1. With V trimmed by 5 bases and J by 4 bases, 9 bases remained unmatched. The CDR3 sequence is 15 residues long. Per germline, CDR1 MNHEY and CDR2 SVGAGI. CDR3 residues: CASSPWTGAVYEQYF. The CDR3 coding sequence is TGTGCCAGCAGTCCGTGGACAGGGGCCGTATACGAGCAGTACTTC.

This chain connects TRBV20-1 to TRBJ2-5, with 7 bases fitting TRBD2. The germline gives CDR1 DFQATT, CDR2 SNEGSKA (reference sequence). J gave up 4 bases and V 6 bases, and 2 bases lay outside the gene matches. The CDR3 contains 11 residues. The CDR3 sequence: CSAGGRETQYF. For the CDR3, the DNA is TGCAGTGCCGGGGGGAGAGAGACCCAGTACTTC.

The chain combines TRBV6-5 with TRBJ2-7; D assignment may be TRBD1 or TRBD2 (5 bases each). This CDR3 has 12 amino acids. V lost 6 bases and J lost 6, with 12 bases in between. The germline gives CDR1 MNHEY, CDR2 SVGAGI. CDR3 loop: CASRTSGSEQYF. The CDR3 nucleotides read TGTGCCAGCAGAACTTCAGGGAGCGAGCAGTACTTC.

A note on this clone: Germline is not matched at one junction end, which may reflect a read error. The CDR3 DNA reads TGCGCCAGCAGCCTAACAGGGGGCAAACAGCCCCAGCATTTT. Translated: CASSLTGGKQPQHF. The chain is built from TRBV5-1 and TRBJ1-5; 9 bases match TRBD1. The CDR3 extends over 14 amino acids. Germline-derived CDR1 and CDR2 are SGHRS and YFSETQ. The full variable domain, completed using reference TRBV5-1 and TRBJ1-5, is KAGVTQTPRYLIKTRGQQVTLSCSPISGHRSVSWYQQTPGQGLQFLFEYFSETQRNKGNFPGRFSGRQFSNSRSEMNVSTLELGDSALYLCASSLTGGKQPQHFGDGTRLSIL.

The J gene is TRBJ2-7, the V gene TRBV5-1, with D perhaps assigned TRBD1 or TRBD2 (5 bases each). V lost 3 bases and J 3 bases, leaving 16 bases between the germline ends. The CDR3 length is 15 residues. Per germline, CDR1 SGHRS and CDR2 YFSETQ. The CDR3, as DNA: TGCGCCAGCAGCTCGGGACCTACGGGCTACTACGAGCAGTACTTC. As protein: CASSSGPTGYYEQYF.

The J gene is TRBJ2-2, the V gene TRBV2; TRBD1 aligns across 7 bases. Germline V CDR1 and CDR2: SNHLY, FYNNEI. The CDR3 has 14 residues. The ends lost 10 bases at V and 4 bases at J; junction bases unmatched: 9. CDR3 amino acids: CATQKGAGTGELFF. The DNA of the CDR3 is TGTGCCACCCAAAAGGGGGCCGGCACCGGGGAGCTGTTTTTT.

V and J are TRBV14 and TRBJ1-3; D is unresolved. Deletions cut 0 bases from V and 0 bases from J, with 3 bases between. This CDR3 spans 14 amino acids. Germline V gene data show CDR1 as SGHDN and CDR2 as FVKESK. This chain's CDR3 is CASSQDHSGNTIYF. For the CDR3, the DNA is TGTGCCAGCAGCCAAGACCACTCTGGAAACACCATATATTTT.

This chain links TRBV4-2 with TRBJ2-3; TRBD2 aligns across 7 bases. The CDR3 extends over 17 amino acids. Germline V gene lookup returns CDR1 LGHNA and CDR2 YNFKEQ. Trimming at V came to 0 bases and at J to 0 bases, leaving 6 bases not matched to a gene. The CDR3 DNA is TGTGCCAGCAGCCAAGATCCCACGGGGGGAAGCACAGATACGCAGTATTTT. Translated: CASSQDPTGGSTDTQYF.

This clone was seen at least ten times. The CDR3 sequence: CAWSVAVEQYF. In DNA form, the CDR3 reads TGTGCCTGGAGTGTAGCGGTCGAGCAGTACTTC. The J gene is TRBJ2-7, the V gene TRBV30, with D perhaps TRBD2 (5 bases). Trimming cost V 0 bases and J 6 bases, with 6 bases left between them. Germline-derived CDR1 and CDR2 are GTSNPN and SVGIG (reference sequence). The CDR3 has 11 amino acids.

A remark on this clone: A much more abundant neighbour one base away suggests this may be a read error. Additional DNA sequences in this sample encode the identical CDR3. This chain joins TRBV6-6 and TRBJ1-2; 7 bases fit TRBD1. The length of the CDR3 is 13 residues. J gave up 3 bases and V 6 bases, and 4 bases lay outside the gene matches. Germline V gene lookup returns CDR1 MNHNY and CDR2 SVGAGI (reference sequence). CDR3 in DNA: TGTGCCAGCAGCCCAACAGGGGACTATGGCTACACCTTC. The encoded protein is CASSPTGDYGYTF.

This clone was counted between two and nine times. J is TRBJ2-7 and V is TRBV18, with 16 bases that match TRBD2. The ends lost 2 bases at V and 4 bases at J; junction bases unmatched: 11. This CDR3 spans 19 amino acids. Per germline, CDR1 KGHSH and CDR2 LQKENI. CDR3 protein: CASSPWGLAGGLHMYEQYF. DNA of the CDR3: TGTGCCAGCTCACCATGGGGACTAGCGGGAGGGCTACACATGTACGAGCAGTACTTC.

The rearrangement uses TRBV6-5 and TRBJ1-2; D unresolved. Trimming took 6 bases from V and 2 from J, leaving 13 bases between them. The CDR3 runs to 14 residues. Germline CDR1 and CDR2: MNHEY and SVGAGI. As DNA, the CDR3 is TGTGCCAGCAGAGACGCTTTGCGGAACTATGGCTACACCTTC. Its protein is CASRDALRNYGYTF.

V is TRBV5-1 and J is TRBJ2-7, with D unresolved. Trimming cost V 3 bases and J 2 bases, with 6 bases left between them. The CDR3 consists of 12 residues. The germline V gene encodes CDR1 SGHRS and CDR2 YFSETQ. CDR3 sequence (DNA): TGCGCCAGCAGCTCCCCAACCTACGAGCAGTACTTC. Translation: CASSSPTYEQYF. Filled out from reference TRBV5-1 and TRBJ2-7, the complete variable domain reads KAGVTQTPRYLIKTRGQQVTLSCSPISGHRSVSWYQQTPGQGLQFLFEYFSETQRNKGNFPGRFSGRQFSNSRSEMNVSTLELGDSALYLCASSSPTYEQYFGPGTRLTVT.